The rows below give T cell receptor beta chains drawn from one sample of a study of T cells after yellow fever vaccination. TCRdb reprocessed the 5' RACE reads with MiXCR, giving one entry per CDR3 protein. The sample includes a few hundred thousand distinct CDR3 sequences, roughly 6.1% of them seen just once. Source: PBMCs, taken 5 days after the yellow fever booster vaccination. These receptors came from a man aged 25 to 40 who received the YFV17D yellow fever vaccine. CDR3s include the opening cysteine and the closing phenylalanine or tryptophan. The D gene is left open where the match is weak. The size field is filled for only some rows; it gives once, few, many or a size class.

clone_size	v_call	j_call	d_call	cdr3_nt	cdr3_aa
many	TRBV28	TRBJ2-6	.	TGTGCCAGCAGTTTAAGGGGGTACGGGGCCAACGTCCTGACTTTC	CASSLRGYGANVLTF
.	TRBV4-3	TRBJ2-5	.	TGCGCCAGCAGCCAAGAGCTCTGGGAGACCCAGTACTTC	CASSQELWETQYF
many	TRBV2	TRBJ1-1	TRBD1	TGTGCCAGCTCCGAGGGTACAGGGGGGCTTCTCATAAACACTGAAGCTTTCTTT	CASSEGTGGLLINTEAFF
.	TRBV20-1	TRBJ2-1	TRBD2	TGCAGTGGGACTTTTCTAGCGGGATCCTACAATGAGCAGTTCTTC	CSGTFLAGSYNEQFF
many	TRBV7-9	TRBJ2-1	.	TGTGCCAGCAGCACGAACAATGAGCAGTTCTTC	CASSTNNEQFF
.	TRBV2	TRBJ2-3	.	TGTGCCAGCAGCGCCCTTGGGGGAACGGATACGCAGTATTTT	CASSALGGTDTQYF
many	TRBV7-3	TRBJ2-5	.	TGTGCCAGCAGCTGGAGGGACTCCGAGACCCAGTACTTC	CASSWRDSETQYF
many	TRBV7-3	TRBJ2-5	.	TGTGCCAGCAGCCCACAGGATCGCCAAGAGACCCAGTACTTC	CASSPQDRQETQYF
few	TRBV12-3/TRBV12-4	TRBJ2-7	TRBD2	TGTGCCAGCAGTTTCCTAGCGGGAGGCTCCTACGAGCAGTACTTC	CASSFLAGGSYEQYF
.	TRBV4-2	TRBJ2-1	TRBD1	TGTGCCAGCAGCCTCGCCGCACAGGGGGTTGCCGATGAGCAGTTCTTC	CASSLAAQGVADEQFF